Each of the 17 T cell receptor beta chains below was sequenced from the same sample in a study of shared clonotypes between healthy human individuals. Measured with immunoSEQ multiplex PCR; TCRdb has only the in-frame clones, and not every one. This table holds about 380,000 clones, 96% found once. Sequencing was done on a sample of memory CD8+ T cells sorted from blood. As for subset: CD45RO+ cells pooled with CCR7-negative TemRA cells. The source is a young man in good health.

The J gene is TRBJ2-1, the V gene TRBV4-2; 8 bases match TRBD2. The V and J ends lost 1 base and 3 bases, in that order; junction bases with no gene match: 14. This CDR3 contains 19 residues. Germline CDR1 and CDR2: LGHNA and YNFKEQ. In DNA, the CDR3 is TGTGCCAGCAGCCAAGCAGGAGCGGGAGTGGGGCTGCGCTACAATGAGCAGTTCTTC. Translation gives CASSQAGAGVGLRYNEQFF.

This chain's CDR3 is CASSSGTLAKSTDTQYF. CDR3 DNA sequence: TGTGCCAGCAGCTCGGGAACACTAGCGAAGAGCACAGATACGCAGTATTTT. The chain recombines TRBV11-2 with TRBJ2-3, with TRBD2 matching 7 bases. The CDR3 contains 17 residues. CDR1 is SGHAT and CDR2 is FQNNGV in the germline V gene. Trimming cost V 4 bases and J 0 bases; bases outside gene matches: 10.

The gene calls are TRBV30 and TRBJ1-5; weak D call: TRBD1 (5 bases). Per the germline V gene, CDR1 is GTSNPN and CDR2 is SVGIG (reference sequence). The CDR3 covers 13 residues. Trimming cost V 3 bases and J 4 bases, with 10 bases left between them. CDR3 region: CAWSRGQNQPQHF. In DNA form, the CDR3 reads TGTGCCTGGAGCCGGGGCCAGAATCAGCCCCAGCATTTT.

The V and J genes are TRBV28 and TRBJ2-1; D is ambiguous. V was trimmed by 6 bases and J by 0 bases, leaving 15 bases between them. The CDR3 consists of 16 residues. Germline CDR1 MDHEN, CDR2 SYDVKM. For the CDR3, the DNA is TGTGCCAGCAGGCGCCCATCACAGAGCTCCTACAATGAGCAGTTCTTC. This codes for CASRRPSQSSYNEQFF.

The J gene is TRBJ2-7, the V gene TRBV2; D unclear. CDR3 length: 15 residues. Germline CDR1 and CDR2: SNHLY and FYNNEI. V lost 1 base, J lost 4 bases, and 14 bases lay in between. The CDR3 reads CASSEERRPSYEQYF. CDR3 bases: TGTGCCAGCAGTGAAGAACGGCGCCCCTCATACGAGCAGTACTTC.

The chain couples TRBV5-6 to TRBJ2-7; tentative D call: TRBD1 (5 bases). The CDR3 sequence is 12 residues long. Germline V lookup: CDR1 SGHDT, CDR2 YYEEEE. Between the trimmed V and J ends, which lost 4 bases and 6 bases, there was a span of 11 bases. CDR3 coding DNA: TGTGCCAGCAGCGACAGCTTGGGCGAGCAGTACTTC. Translation gives CASSDSLGEQYF.

This clone was counted a single time. This chain uses TRBV28 with TRBJ2-7; 10 bases agree with TRBD2. The V and J ends lost 6 bases and 1 base, in that order; junction bases with no gene match: 6. This CDR3 spans 15 amino acids. Germline V lookup: CDR1 MDHEN, CDR2 SYDVKM. As DNA, the CDR3 is TGTGCCAGCAGGAAGAAACTAGCGGGATCCTACGAGCAGTACTTC. Encoded protein: CASRKKLAGSYEQYF.

This clone has just one count. At the DNA level, this CDR3 is encoded by other sequences in the same sample as well. The V gene is TRBV7-9, the J gene TRBJ2-1; 7 bases match TRBD2. This CDR3 is 11 amino acids long. V shed 5 bases and J 10 bases; nucleotides not matched to a gene: 2. CDR1 is SEHNR and CDR2 is FQNEAQ in the germline V gene (reference sequence). The CDR3 is CASSPGGEQFF. DNA of the CDR3: TGTGCCAGCAGCCCGGGGGGAGAGCAGTTCTTC.

J is TRBJ2-3 and V is TRBV5-5; TRBD1 agrees at 10 bases. Germline assignment: CDR1 SGHKS and CDR2 YYEKEE (reference sequence). V lost 3 bases to trimming and J lost 13 bases; unmatched junction nucleotides: 5. The CDR3 spans 12 residues. CDR3: CASSSTGGREYF. The DNA of the CDR3 is TGTGCCAGCAGCTCGACAGGGGGCAGGGAGTATTTT.

The CDR3 region has the DNA TGTGCCAGCAGCTCCCGAACTAGTACTGAAGCTTTCTTT. It encodes CASSSRTSTEAFF. The chain combines TRBV14 with TRBJ1-1; D is unclear. This CDR3 is 13 amino acids long. Deletions cut 5 bases from V and 5 bases from J, with 12 bases between. Germline-derived CDR1 and CDR2 are SGHDN and FVKESK. Variable domain in full (rest from reference TRBV14 and TRBJ1-1): EAGVTQFPSHSVIEKGQTVTLRCDPISGHDNLYWYRRVMGKEIKFLLHFVKESKQDESGMPNNRFLAERTGGTYSTLKVQPAELEDSGVYFCASSSRTSTEAFFGQGTRLTVV.

The rearrangement links TRBV30 to TRBJ2-1; D may be TRBD2 (6 bases). This CDR3 spans 13 amino acids. Germline V lookup: CDR1 GTSNPN, CDR2 SVGIG (reference sequence). Trimming removed 0 bases from V and 5 bases from J, with 8 bases in between. DNA for the CDR3: TGTGCCTGGAGTGTTCAGCGGGACAATGAGCAGTTCTTC. Encoded protein: CAWSVQRDNEQFF. Supplemented by reference TRBV30 and TRBJ2-1, the full variable domain reads SQTIHQWPATLVQPVGSPLSLECTVEGTSNPNLYWYRQAAGRGLQLLFYSVGIGQISSEVPQNLSASRPQDRQFILSSKKLLLSDSGFYLCAWSVQRDNEQFFGPGTRLTVL.

This clone has only a few counts. The rearrangement links TRBV4-1 to TRBJ1-2; TRBD1 aligns across 9 bases. The CDR3 loop spans 15 amino acids. The germline V gene has CDR1 MGHRA and CDR2 YSYEKL. The junction had 5 bases not matched to a gene; V was cut back by 0 bases and J by 6 bases. The CDR3 nucleotides are TGCGCCAGCAGCCAAGACCCAGACAGGGGGGATGGCTACACCTTC. It encodes CASSQDPDRGDGYTF.

This chain links TRBV12-2 with TRBJ2-7; the D call in the table, TRBD1, was not verified against the DNA. TRBV12-2 is a pseudogene. The length of the CDR3 is 16 residues. This chain's CDR3 is CASRSRAGQVPYEQYF. In DNA form, the CDR3 reads TGTGCAAGTCGCTCTAGGGCGGGACAGGTTCCCTACGAGCAGTACTTC.

The V gene is TRBV4-2, the J gene TRBJ1-4; possibly TRBD1 for D (5 bases). Per the germline V gene, CDR1 is LGHNA and CDR2 is YNFKEQ. The CDR3 covers 21 residues. Trimming removed 3 bases from V and 0 bases from J, with 26 bases in between. In nucleotides, the CDR3 is TGTGCCAGCAGCCACATGCTGGGGACTGACAGCCGCCATTCAACTAATGAAAAACTGTTTTTT. The encoded protein is CASSHMLGTDSRHSTNEKLFF.

This chain connects TRBV19 to TRBJ1-2; D not resolved. Germline CDR1 reads LNHDA; CDR2 reads SQIVND (reference sequence). This CDR3 has 13 residues. The V end was cut by 3 bases, the J end by 8 bases, with 13 bases between. CDR3 amino acids: CASSMQTVRGYTF. Written as DNA, the CDR3 is TGTGCCAGTAGTATGCAGACCGTAAGGGGCTACACCTTC.

J is TRBJ2-1 and V is TRBV29-1; D perhaps matches TRBD2 (6 bases). The V gene's germline CDR1 is SQVTM and CDR2 ANQGSEA. This CDR3 spans 15 amino acids. Trimming stripped 2 bases from V and 4 bases from J, with 15 bases between. DNA for the CDR3: TGCAGCGTTGAAATCCGTGGACTAACATACAATGAGCAGTTCTTC. Protein: CSVEIRGLTYNEQFF.

DNA for the CDR3: TGCGCCAGCAGCCCAGACAGGGAGGGTGGCTACACCTTC. This codes for CASSPDREGGYTF. The chain has TRBV5-1 and TRBJ1-2; 7 bases are a match to TRBD1. V trimming: 4 bases; J trimming: 7 bases; junction bases outside the gene matches: 7. This CDR3 is 13 amino acids long. In germline, CDR1 is SGHRS, CDR2 YFSETQ.